The 18 T cell receptor beta chains presented below share a single source sample, sequenced in a study of shared clonotypes between healthy human individuals. Repertoires were generated with immunoSEQ multiplex PCR, while TCRdb's copy carries only in-frame clones and drops some. The sample shows 600,000 to 750,000 clones, 90% of them seen only once. Sequences were obtained from memory CD8+ T cells from PBMCs. Documented subset: CD45RO+ cells pooled with CCR7-negative TemRA cells. These receptors were obtained from a man aged 18 to 30 in good health. Some clones in this sample may be carry-over from other donors' samples.

The rearrangement links TRBV9 to TRBJ2-1; D may correspond to TRBD1 or TRBD2 (7 bases each). CDR1 SGDLS and CDR2 YYNGEE come from the germline V gene. V dropped 2 bases and J dropped 6 bases, with 15 bases sitting between them. The CDR3 runs to 15 residues. In nucleotides, the CDR3 is TGTGCCAGCAGCGTCAGCTCCAGGGGGGGCAATGAGCAGTTCTTC. This translates into CASSVSSRGGNEQFF. Supplemented by reference TRBV9 and TRBJ2-1, the full variable domain reads DSGVTQTPKHLITATGQRVTLRCSPRSGDLSVYWYQQSLDQGLQFLIQYYNGEERAKGNILERFSAQQFPDLHSELNLSSLELGDSALYFCASSVSSRGGNEQFFGPGTRLTVL.

The CDR3 sequence: CASRRTPTSGRAGEQFF. CDR3 nucleotide sequence: TGCGCCAGCAGACGCACCCCGACTAGCGGGAGGGCCGGGGAGCAGTTCTTC. The chain uses TRBV5-1 and TRBJ2-1; TRBD2 matches 14 bases. Germline V gene lookup returns CDR1 SGHRS and CDR2 YFSETQ. This CDR3 contains 17 residues. V dropped 5 bases and J dropped 10; count of bases not matched to a gene: 14.

With regard to this clone: Different DNA sequences within this sample yield the same CDR3. This chain links TRBV7-9 with TRBJ2-2; D not resolved. The germline V gene has CDR1 SEHNR and CDR2 FQNEAQ (reference sequence). Deletions cut 8 bases from V and 4 bases from J, with 11 bases between. The CDR3 spans 13 residues. The CDR3 DNA reads as TGTGCCAGCTCTCCGAGTGGCACCGGGGAGCTGTTTTTT. It codes for CASSPSGTGELFF.

The V call is TRBV9, the J call TRBJ1-4; 10 bases align to TRBD1. Germline V lookup: CDR1 SGDLS, CDR2 YYNGEE. V trimming: 3 bases; J trimming: 6 bases; junction bases outside the gene matches: 8. This CDR3 contains 16 residues. The CDR3 loop is CASSGGIGTGDEKLFF. The CDR3 DNA reads as TGTGCCAGCAGCGGAGGGATTGGGACAGGGGATGAAAAACTGTTTTTT.

The chain uses TRBV5-6 and TRBJ2-1; tentatively, D is TRBD1 (5 bases). This CDR3 is built from 13 residues. Germline CDR1 SGHDT, CDR2 YYEEEE. Trimming cost V 0 bases and J 8 bases, with 9 bases left between them. The CDR3 coding sequence is TGTGCCAGCAGCTTGGAATTGGGGCATGAGCAGTTCTTC. Protein product: CASSLELGHEQFF.

This chain connects TRBV11-3 to TRBJ2-1, with D tentatively TRBD2 (6 bases). Germline V CDR1 and CDR2: SGHNT, YENEEA. This CDR3 comprises 18 residues. The V and J ends lost 0 bases and 9 bases respectively, with 24 bases between them. The CDR3 protein is CASSLDSVGGTVNSEQFF. In nucleotides, the CDR3 is TGTGCCAGCAGCTTAGATTCGGTGGGAGGCACGGTTAATAGTGAGCAGTTCTTC.

The V and J genes are TRBV11-3 and TRBJ2-1; no definite D call. This CDR3 has 15 amino acids. V was trimmed by 2 bases and J by 2 bases, leaving 10 bases between them. CDR1 and CDR2 (germline): SGHNT, YENEEA. This CDR3 reads CASSLFFTPYNEQFF. DNA for the CDR3: TGTGCCAGCAGCTTATTCTTTACCCCCTACAATGAGCAGTTCTTC.

The genes are TRBV11-2 and TRBJ2-1, with D tentatively TRBD2 (6 bases). CDR1 and CDR2 from the germline V gene are SGHAT and FQNNGV. This CDR3 is 14 amino acids long. V was clipped by 8 bases and J by 8 bases, with 19 bases between them. The CDR3 region has the DNA TGTGCCAGCCGACTTGGCCGGGGGATCTATGAGCAGTTCTTC. Amino acid sequence: CASRLGRGIYEQFF.

The V and J genes are TRBV19 and TRBJ1-5, with D uncertain. Trimming took off 6 bases at V and 0 bases at J, with 12 bases between the two ends. Germline CDR1 is LNHDA and CDR2 is SQIVND (reference sequence). This CDR3 comprises 15 residues. CDR3 bases: TGTGCCAGTAGCAATTTTGGAGGTAGCAATCAGCCCCAGCATTTT. Its protein product is CASSNFGGSNQPQHF.

This chain links TRBV28 with TRBJ1-1; 7 positions match TRBD1. Per the germline V gene, CDR1 is MDHEN and CDR2 is SYDVKM. This CDR3 has 15 amino acids. Trimming at V came to 2 bases and at J to 5 bases, leaving 8 bases not matched to a gene. CDR3 coding DNA: TGTGCCAGCAGTTTACATCGGGACAGAACAACTGAAGCTTTCTTT. As protein: CASSLHRDRTTEAFF.

This clone was detected a few times. This chain joins TRBV4-1 and TRBJ1-4; D is uncertain. The CDR3 covers 15 residues. Germline values: CDR1 MGHRA, CDR2 YSYEKL. The V and J ends lost 0 bases and 4 bases respectively, with 9 bases between them. CDR3 region: CASSQDWQLNEKLFF. The CDR3 coding sequence is TGCGCCAGCAGCCAAGATTGGCAGCTTAATGAAAAACTGTTTTTT.

The gene calls are TRBV6-1 and TRBJ2-7; 7 bases fit TRBD2. Germline V gives CDR1 MNHNS, CDR2 SASEGT. This CDR3 has 15 amino acids. V shed 4 bases and J 4 bases; nucleotides not matched to a gene: 10. This CDR3 reads CASSVWLRESYEQYF. The CDR3 DNA sequence: TGTGCCAGCAGTGTCTGGTTGCGGGAGTCTTACGAGCAGTACTTC.

This chain uses TRBV15 with TRBJ1-1; perhaps TRBD1 as D (6 bases). From germline, CDR1 is LNHNV and CDR2 YYDKDF (reference sequence). The V end lost 5 bases, the J end lost 5 bases, and 18 bases lay between the germline ends. CDR3 size: 15 residues. CDR3 coding DNA: TGTGCCACCAGCGAAACGGTGGGGGCAGCGACTGAAGCTTTCTTT. Protein sequence: CATSETVGAATEAFF.

The chain is built from TRBV27 and TRBJ2-7, with D perhaps matching TRBD1 (6 bases). V was pared by 6 bases and J by 5 bases, with 23 bases between. The CDR3 extends over 16 amino acids. The germline gives CDR1 MNHEY, CDR2 SMNVEV (reference sequence). The CDR3 DNA sequence: TGTGCCAGCAGCCACGCCGCCGGGACAATGGGCGACGAGCAGTACTTC. It specifies CASSHAAGTMGDEQYF.

The rearrangement joins TRBV5-6 to TRBJ1-5; D not resolved. The V end lost 1 base, the J end lost 5 bases, and 16 bases lay between the germline ends. Germline CDR1 and CDR2: SGHDT and YYEEEE. CDR3 length: 16 amino acids. The CDR3 loop is CASSLSRGSTHQPQHF. CDR3 nucleotide sequence: TGTGCCAGCAGCTTGAGTCGGGGAAGTACGCATCAGCCCCAGCATTTT.

The V call is TRBV10-3, the J call TRBJ1-2; 8 nucleotides align to TRBD1. CDR1 and CDR2 from the germline V gene are ENHRY and SYGVKD. Germline trimming cut 6 bases from V and 5 bases from J; bases unmatched to any gene: 11. The CDR3 has 15 residues. The CDR3 sequence is CAISNTEQGGYGYTF. Here the CDR3 DNA reads TGTGCCATCAGCAATACAGAACAGGGGGGGTATGGCTACACCTTC.

The rearrangement joins TRBV4-3 to TRBJ2-1; 8 positions match TRBD2. The germline V gene has CDR1 LGHNA and CDR2 YSLEER. This CDR3 contains 14 residues. The J segment lost 6 bases and the V segment lost 0 bases, leaving 1 base of the junction unmatched. The CDR3 region is CASSQDGLANEQFF. The DNA for the CDR3 is TGCGCCAGCAGCCAAGACGGACTAGCCAATGAGCAGTTCTTC.

The V call is TRBV19, the J call TRBJ1-1, with 7 bases aligning to TRBD1. The CDR3 extends over 15 amino acids. The V and J ends lost 7 bases and 2 bases, in that order; junction bases with no gene match: 10. Germline V gene sequence: CDR1 LNHDA, CDR2 SQIVND (reference sequence). The CDR3 coding sequence is TGTGCCAGTACCCCCTGGACAGGCGACAACACTGAAGCTTTCTTT. It specifies CASTPWTGDNTEAFF.